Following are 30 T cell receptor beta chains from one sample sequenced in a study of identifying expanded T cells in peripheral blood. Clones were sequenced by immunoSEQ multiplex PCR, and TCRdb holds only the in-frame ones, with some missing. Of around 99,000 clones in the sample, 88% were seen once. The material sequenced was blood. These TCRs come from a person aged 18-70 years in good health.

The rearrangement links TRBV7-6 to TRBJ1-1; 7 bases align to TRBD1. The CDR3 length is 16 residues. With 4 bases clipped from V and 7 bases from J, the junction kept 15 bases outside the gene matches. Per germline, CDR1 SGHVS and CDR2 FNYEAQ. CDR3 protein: CASSSQPTWTGREAFF. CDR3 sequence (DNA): TGTGCCAGCAGCTCTCAGCCCACTTGGACAGGCCGTGAAGCTTTCTTT.

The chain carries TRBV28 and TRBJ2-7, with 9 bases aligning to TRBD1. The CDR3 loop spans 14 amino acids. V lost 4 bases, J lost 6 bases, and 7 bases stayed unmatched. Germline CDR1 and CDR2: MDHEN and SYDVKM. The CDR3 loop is CASSSQGQGSEQYF. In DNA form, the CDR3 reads TGTGCCAGCAGTTCACAGGGACAGGGCAGCGAGCAGTACTTC.

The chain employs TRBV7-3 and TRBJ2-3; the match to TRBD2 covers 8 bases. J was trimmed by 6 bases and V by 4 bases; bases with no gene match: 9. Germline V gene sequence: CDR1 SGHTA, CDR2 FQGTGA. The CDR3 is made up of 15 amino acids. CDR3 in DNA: TGTGCCAGCAGCTCCCAAGGACTAGCAAGGGATACGCAGTATTTT. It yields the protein CASSSQGLARDTQYF. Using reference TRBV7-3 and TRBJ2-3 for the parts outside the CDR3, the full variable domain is GAGVSQTPSNKVTEKGKYVELRCDPISGHTALYWYRQSLGQGPEFLIYFQGTGAADDSGLPNDRFFAVRPEGSVSTLKIQRTERGDSAVYLCASSSQGLARDTQYFGPGTRLTVL.

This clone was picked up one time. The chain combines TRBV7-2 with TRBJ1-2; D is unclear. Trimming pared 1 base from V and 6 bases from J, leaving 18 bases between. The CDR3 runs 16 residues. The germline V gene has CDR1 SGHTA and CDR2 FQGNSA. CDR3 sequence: CASSLEGGGLVHGYTF. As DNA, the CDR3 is TGTGCCAGCAGCTTAGAGGGTGGAGGACTAGTACATGGCTACACCTTC.

CDR3 nucleotide sequence: TGTGCCAGCAGCCCCGGGTCCGGGGCGGGACAGCCCCAGCATTTT. Translated, it gives CASSPGSGAGQPQHF. This sequence joins TRBV7-2 and TRBJ1-5; tentative D call: TRBD1 (5 bases). The germline CDR1 and CDR2 sequences are SGHTA and FQGNSA. Trimming took off 5 bases at V and 7 bases at J, with 18 bases between the two ends. The CDR3 runs 15 residues.

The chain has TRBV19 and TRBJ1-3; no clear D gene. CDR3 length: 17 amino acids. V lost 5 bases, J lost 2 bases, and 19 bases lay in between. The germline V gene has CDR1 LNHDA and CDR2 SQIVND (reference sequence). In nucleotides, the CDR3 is TGTGCCAGTAGTGCGGGAAGGACGGTAATCACTGGAAACACCATATATTTT. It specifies CASSAGRTVITGNTIYF.

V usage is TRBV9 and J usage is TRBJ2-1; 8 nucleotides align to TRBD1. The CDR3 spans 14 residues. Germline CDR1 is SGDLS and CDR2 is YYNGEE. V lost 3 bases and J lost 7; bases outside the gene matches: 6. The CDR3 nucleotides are TGTGCCAGCAGCGGTAGACAGGGGTCAAATGAGCAGTTCTTC. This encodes CASSGRQGSNEQFF. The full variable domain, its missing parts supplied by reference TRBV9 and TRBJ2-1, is DSGVTQTPKHLITATGQRVTLRCSPRSGDLSVYWYQQSLDQGLQFLIQYYNGEERAKGNILERFSAQQFPDLHSELNLSSLELGDSALYFCASSGRQGSNEQFFGPGTRLTVL.

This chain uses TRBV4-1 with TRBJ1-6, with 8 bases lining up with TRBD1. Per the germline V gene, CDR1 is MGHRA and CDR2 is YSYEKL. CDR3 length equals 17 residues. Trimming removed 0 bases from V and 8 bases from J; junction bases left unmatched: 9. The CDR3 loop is CASSQEGPGQAYSPLHF. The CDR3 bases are TGCGCCAGCAGCCAAGAGGGCCCGGGACAGGCGTATTCACCCCTCCACTTT.

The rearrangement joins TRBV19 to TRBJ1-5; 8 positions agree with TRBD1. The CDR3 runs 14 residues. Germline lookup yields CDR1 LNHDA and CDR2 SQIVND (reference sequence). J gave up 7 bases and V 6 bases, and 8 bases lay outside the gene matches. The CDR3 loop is CASRPPGGWQPQHF. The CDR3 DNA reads TGTGCCAGTAGACCCCCAGGGGGCTGGCAGCCCCAGCATTTT.

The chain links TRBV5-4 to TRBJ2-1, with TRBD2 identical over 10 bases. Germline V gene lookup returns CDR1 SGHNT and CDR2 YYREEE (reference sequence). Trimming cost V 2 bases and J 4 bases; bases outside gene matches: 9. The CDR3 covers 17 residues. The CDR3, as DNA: TGTGCCAGCAGCTTCGGAGGGGTAGCGGGGGGATACAATGAGCAGTTCTTC. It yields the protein CASSFGGVAGGYNEQFF.

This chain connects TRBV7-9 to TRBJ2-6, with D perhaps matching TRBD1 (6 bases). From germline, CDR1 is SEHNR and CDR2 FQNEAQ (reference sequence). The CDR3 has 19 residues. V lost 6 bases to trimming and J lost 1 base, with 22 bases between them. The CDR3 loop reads CASSPTTWTASSGANVLTF. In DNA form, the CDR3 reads TGTGCCAGCAGTCCCACTACCTGGACAGCTTCATCTGGGGCCAACGTCCTGACTTTC.

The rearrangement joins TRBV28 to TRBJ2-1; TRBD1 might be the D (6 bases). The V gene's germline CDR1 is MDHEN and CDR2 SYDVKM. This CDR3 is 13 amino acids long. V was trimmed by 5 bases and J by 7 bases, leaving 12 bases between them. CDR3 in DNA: TGTGCCAGCAGTCCCGCCCAGGGGAATGAGCAGTTCTTC. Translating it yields CASSPAQGNEQFF.

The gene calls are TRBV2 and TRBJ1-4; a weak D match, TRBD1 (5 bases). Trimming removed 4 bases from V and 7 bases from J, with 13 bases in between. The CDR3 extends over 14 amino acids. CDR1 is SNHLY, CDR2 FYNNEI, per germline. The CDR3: CASSGLGAGEKLFF. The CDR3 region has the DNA TGTGCCAGCAGTGGATTAGGGGCGGGTGAAAAACTGTTTTTT. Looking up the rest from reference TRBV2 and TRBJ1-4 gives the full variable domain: EPEVTQTPSHQVTQMGQEVILRCVPISNHLYFYWYRQILGQKVEFLVSFYNNEISEKSEIFDDQFSVERPDGSNFTLKIRSTKLEDSAMYFCASSGLGAGEKLFFGSGTQLSVL.

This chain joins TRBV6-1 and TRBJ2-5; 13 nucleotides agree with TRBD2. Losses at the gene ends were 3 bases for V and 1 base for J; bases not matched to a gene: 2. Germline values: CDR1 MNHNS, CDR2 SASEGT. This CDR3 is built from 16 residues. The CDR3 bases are TGTGCCAGCAGTGAGACTAGCGGGGGGACCCAAGAGACCCAGTACTTC. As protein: CASSETSGGTQETQYF.

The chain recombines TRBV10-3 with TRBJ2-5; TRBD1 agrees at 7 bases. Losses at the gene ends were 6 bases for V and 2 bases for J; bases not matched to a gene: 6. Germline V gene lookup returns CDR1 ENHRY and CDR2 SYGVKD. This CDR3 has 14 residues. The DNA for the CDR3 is TGTGCCATCAGCGACAGGGAGAATCAAGAGACCCAGTACTTC. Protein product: CAISDRENQETQYF.

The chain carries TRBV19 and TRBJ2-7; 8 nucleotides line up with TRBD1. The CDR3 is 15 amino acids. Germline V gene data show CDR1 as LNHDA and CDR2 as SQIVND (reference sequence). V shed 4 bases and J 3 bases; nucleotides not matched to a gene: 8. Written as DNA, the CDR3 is TGTGCCAGTAGTAGCCCCGGTGACAGGGGCTACGAGCAGTACTTC. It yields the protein CASSSPGDRGYEQYF.

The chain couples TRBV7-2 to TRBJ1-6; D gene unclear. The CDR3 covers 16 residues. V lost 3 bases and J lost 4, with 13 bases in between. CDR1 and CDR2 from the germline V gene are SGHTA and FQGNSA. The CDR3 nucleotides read TGTGCCAGCAGCTTGGGAATCGGTGGGTATAATTCACCCCTCCACTTT. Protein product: CASSLGIGGYNSPLHF. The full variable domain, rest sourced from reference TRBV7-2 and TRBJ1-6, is GAGVSQSPSNKVTEKGKDVELRCDPISGHTALYWYRQSLGQGLEFLIYFQGNSAPDKSGLPSDRFSAERTGGSVSTLTIQRTQQEDSAVYLCASSLGIGGYNSPLHFGNGTRLTVT.

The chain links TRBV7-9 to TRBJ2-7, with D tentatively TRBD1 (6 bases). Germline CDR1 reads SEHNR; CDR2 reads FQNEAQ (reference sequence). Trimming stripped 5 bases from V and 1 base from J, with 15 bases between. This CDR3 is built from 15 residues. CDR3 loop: CASSPGAHISYEQYF. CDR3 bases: TGTGCCAGCAGCCCAGGGGCCCACATTTCCTACGAGCAGTACTTC.

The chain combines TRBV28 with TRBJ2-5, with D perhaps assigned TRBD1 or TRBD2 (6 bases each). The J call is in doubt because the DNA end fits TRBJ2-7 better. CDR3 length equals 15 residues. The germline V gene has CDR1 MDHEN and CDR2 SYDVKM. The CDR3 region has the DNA TGTGCCAGCAGTCTGCGGGGACAAGGGGGAGGCGAGCAGTACTTC. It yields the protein CASSLRGQGGGEQYF.

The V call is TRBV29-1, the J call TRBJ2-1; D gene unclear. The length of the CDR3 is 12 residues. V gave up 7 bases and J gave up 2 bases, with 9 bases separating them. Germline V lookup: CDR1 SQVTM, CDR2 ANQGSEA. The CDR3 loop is CSASSAYNEQFF. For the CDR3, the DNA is TGCAGCGCCTCCTCGGCCTACAATGAGCAGTTCTTC.

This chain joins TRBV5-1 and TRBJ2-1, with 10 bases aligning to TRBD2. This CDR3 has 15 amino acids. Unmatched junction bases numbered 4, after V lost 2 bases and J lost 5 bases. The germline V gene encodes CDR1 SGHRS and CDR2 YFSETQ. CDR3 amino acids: CASSFTSGTDNEQFF. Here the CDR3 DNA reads TGCGCCAGCAGCTTCACTAGCGGGACCGACAATGAGCAGTTCTTC.

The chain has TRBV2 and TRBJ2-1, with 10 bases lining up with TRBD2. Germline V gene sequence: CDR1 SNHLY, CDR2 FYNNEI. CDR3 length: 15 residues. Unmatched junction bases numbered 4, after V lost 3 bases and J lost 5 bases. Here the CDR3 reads CASSDPSGSHNEQFF. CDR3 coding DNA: TGTGCCAGCAGTGACCCTAGCGGGAGCCACAATGAGCAGTTCTTC.

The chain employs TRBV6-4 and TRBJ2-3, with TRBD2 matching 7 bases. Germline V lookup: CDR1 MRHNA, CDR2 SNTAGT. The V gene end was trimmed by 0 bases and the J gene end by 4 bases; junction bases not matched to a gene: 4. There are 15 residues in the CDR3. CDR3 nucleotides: TGTGCCAGCAGTGACTCGCAGGGACTACCAGATACGCAGTATTTT. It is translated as CASSDSQGLPDTQYF.

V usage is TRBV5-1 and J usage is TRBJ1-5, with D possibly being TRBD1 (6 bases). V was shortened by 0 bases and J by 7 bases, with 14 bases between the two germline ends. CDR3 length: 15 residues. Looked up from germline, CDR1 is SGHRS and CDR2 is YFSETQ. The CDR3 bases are TGCGCCAGCAGCTTGGCAGGGGACCAGGGACAGCCCCAGCATTTT. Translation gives CASSLAGDQGQPQHF. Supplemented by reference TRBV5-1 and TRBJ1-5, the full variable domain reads KAGVTQTPRYLIKTRGQQVTLSCSPISGHRSVSWYQQTPGQGLQFLFEYFSETQRNKGNFPGRFSGRQFSNSRSEMNVSTLELGDSALYLCASSLAGDQGQPQHFGDGTRLSIL.

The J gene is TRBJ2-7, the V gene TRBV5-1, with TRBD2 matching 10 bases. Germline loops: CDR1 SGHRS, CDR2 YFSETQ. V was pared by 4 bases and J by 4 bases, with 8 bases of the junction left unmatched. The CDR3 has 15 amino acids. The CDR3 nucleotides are TGCGCCAGCAGCCCTAGCGGGAGATTAGAGTACGAGCAGTACTTC. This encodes CASSPSGRLEYEQYF. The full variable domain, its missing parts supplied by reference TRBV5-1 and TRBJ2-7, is KAGVTQTPRYLIKTRGQQVTLSCSPISGHRSVSWYQQTPGQGLQFLFEYFSETQRNKGNFPGRFSGRQFSNSRSEMNVSTLELGDSALYLCASSPSGRLEYEQYFGPGTRLTVT.

CDR3 loop: CASSHGLAGRNEQFF. CDR3 sequence (DNA): TGTGCCAGCAGTCACGGACTAGCGGGGAGGAATGAGCAGTTCTTC. The chain uses TRBV6-6 and TRBJ2-1; 12 bases map to TRBD2. Germline V gives CDR1 MNHNY, CDR2 SVGAGI (reference sequence). The ends lost 5 bases at V and 7 bases at J; junction bases unmatched: 6. The CDR3 length is 15 residues.

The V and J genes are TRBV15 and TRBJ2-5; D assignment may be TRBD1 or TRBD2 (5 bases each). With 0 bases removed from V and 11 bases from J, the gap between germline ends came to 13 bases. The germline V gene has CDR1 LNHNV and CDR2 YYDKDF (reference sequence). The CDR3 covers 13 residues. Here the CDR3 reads CATSRDGVGEQYF. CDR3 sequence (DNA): TGTGCCACCAGCAGAGATGGGGTGGGGGAGCAGTACTTC.

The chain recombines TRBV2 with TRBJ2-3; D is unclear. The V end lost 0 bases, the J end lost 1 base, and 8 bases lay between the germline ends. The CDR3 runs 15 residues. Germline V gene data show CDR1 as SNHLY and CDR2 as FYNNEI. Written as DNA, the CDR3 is TGTGCCAGCAGTGAAGCTTGGGTTGGCACAGATACGCAGTATTTT. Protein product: CASSEAWVGTDTQYF.

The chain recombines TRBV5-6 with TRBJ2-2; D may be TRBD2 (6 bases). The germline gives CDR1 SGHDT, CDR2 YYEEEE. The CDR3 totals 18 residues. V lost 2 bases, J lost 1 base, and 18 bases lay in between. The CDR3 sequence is CASSFSFPRGLNTGELFF. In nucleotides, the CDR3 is TGTGCCAGCAGCTTTTCATTTCCCCGGGGACTGAACACCGGGGAGCTGTTTTTT.

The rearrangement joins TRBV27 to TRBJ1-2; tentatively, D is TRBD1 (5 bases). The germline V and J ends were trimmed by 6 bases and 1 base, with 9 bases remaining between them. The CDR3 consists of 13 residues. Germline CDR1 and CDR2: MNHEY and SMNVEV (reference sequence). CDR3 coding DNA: TGTGCCAGCAGAGAGGGACTTAACTATGGCTACACCTTC. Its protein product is CASREGLNYGYTF.